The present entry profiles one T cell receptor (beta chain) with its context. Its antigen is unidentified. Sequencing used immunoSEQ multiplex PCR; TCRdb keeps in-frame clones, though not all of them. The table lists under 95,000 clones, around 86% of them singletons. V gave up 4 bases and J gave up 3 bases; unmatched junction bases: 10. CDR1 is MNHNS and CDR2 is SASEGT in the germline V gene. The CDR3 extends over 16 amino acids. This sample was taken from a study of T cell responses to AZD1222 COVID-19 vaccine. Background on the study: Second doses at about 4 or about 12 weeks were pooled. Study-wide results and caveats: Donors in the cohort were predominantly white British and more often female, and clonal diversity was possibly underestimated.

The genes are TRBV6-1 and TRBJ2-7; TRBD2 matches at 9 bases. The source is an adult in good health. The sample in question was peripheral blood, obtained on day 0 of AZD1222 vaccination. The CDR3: CASSVLAGYSGYEQYF. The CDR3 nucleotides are TGTGCCAGCAGTGTTCTAGCGGGGTACTCGGGCTACGAGCAGTACTTC.